This TCR beta chain was captured by sequencing in a study of blood T cell repertoires in COVID-19. Study background: Samples of COVID-19 (acute and convalescent) were obtained from the United States, Italy and Spain.

In the original workflow: Reference gene primer amplification gave nucleated cell count estimates. Clones were sequenced by immunoSEQ multiplex PCR, and TCRdb holds only the in-frame ones, with some missing. V and J calls and clone size come straight from that table; D and trimming were deduced from the DNA. The table has around 130,000 clones, just under 90% seen once. Germline V lookup: CDR1 SGHTA, CDR2 FQGNSA. V was pared by 4 bases and J by 6 bases, with 13 bases between. The CDR3 has 13 residues. This clonotype originated in an elderly woman with acute or convalescent COVID-19. The sample consisted of peripheral blood. The V gene is TRBV7-2, the J gene TRBJ2-7; D ambiguous. The CDR3 region is CASSSRVHSEQYF. DNA for the CDR3: TGTGCCAGCAGCTCCCGGGTGCATAGCGAGCAGTACTTC.